This T cell receptor (beta chain) was identified in a study of tumor and adjacent non-tumor tissue in lung cancer. Notes on the study in general: Normal lung showed higher cumulative top 100 clone frequency than tumor.

This clonotype showed up just a few times. The antigen is undetermined. This sample's RNA came from whole unsorted tissue. This non-tumor lung sample came from over 3 cm beyond the tumor edge. The library came from three nested PCR rounds adapted from ARM-PCR protocols. TCRdb re-called the multiplex PCR reads through MiXCR, storing one row per CDR3 protein. The data hold about 100,000 distinct CDR3 sequences, with approximately 65% observed a single time. The TCR sequence derives from a man aged 25-45 years with non-small cell lung cancer. Sequenced: distant non-tumor lung tissue.

CDR3 loop: CATTGGGKPQHF. CDR3 nucleotide sequence: TGTGCCACCACGGGGGGTGGGAAGCCCCAGCATTTT. The V gene is TRBV24-1, the J gene TRBJ1-5, with D perhaps TRBD1 (5 bases). Germline lookup yields CDR1 KGHDR and CDR2 SFDVKD. V was pared by 8 bases and J by 8 bases, with 12 bases between. This CDR3 region has 12 residues.